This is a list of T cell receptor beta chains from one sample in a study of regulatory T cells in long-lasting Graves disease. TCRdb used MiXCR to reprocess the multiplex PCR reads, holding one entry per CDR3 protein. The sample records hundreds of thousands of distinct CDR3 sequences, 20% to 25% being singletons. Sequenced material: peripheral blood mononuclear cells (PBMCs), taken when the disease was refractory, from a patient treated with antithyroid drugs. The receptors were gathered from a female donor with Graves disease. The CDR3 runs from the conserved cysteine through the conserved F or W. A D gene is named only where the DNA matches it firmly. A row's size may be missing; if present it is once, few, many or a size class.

DNA: TGTGCCAGCAGCTTAGATTTCGTAGCGTCTGGAAACACCATATATTTT
CDR3: CASSLDFVASGNTIYF
D: .
size: many
V: TRBV7-2
J: TRBJ1-3

DNA: TGCGCCAGCAGTGAAGGAGGGAAAGAGACCCAGTACTTC
CDR3: CASSEGGKETQYF
D: .
size: few
V: TRBV10-2
J: TRBJ2-5

DNA: TGTGCCAGCAGTCCTAGGGGACAGGGGGAAAAACTGTTTTTT
CDR3: CASSPRGQGEKLFF
D: TRBD1
size: .
V: TRBV28
J: TRBJ1-4

DNA: TGTGCCAGCAGTCTCTATGGGGCCAACGTCCTGACTTTC
CDR3: CASSLYGANVLTF
D: .
size: many
V: TRBV12-3/TRBV12-4
J: TRBJ2-6

DNA: TGTGCCAGCAGCGACATCTGGACTAGCGGGAAAGAGACCCAGTACTTC
CDR3: CASSDIWTSGKETQYF
D: TRBD2
size: many
V: TRBV7-2
J: TRBJ2-5

DNA: TGTGCCAGCGCCTTGGACGGGGGCCAAAACGAGCAGTACTTC
CDR3: CASALDGGQNEQYF
D: .
size: many
V: TRBV12-3/TRBV12-4
J: TRBJ2-7

DNA: TGTGCCAGCAGTTTAACCGGGAGGGCCGACTACGAGCAGTACTTC
CDR3: CASSLTGRADYEQYF
D: TRBD2
size: few
V: TRBV12-3/TRBV12-4
J: TRBJ2-7

DNA: TGTGCCAGCAGGACATCAGGGGGGTTCCAAGAGACCCAGTACTTC
CDR3: CASRTSGGFQETQYF
D: .
size: few
V: TRBV6-1
J: TRBJ2-5

DNA: TGCGCCAGCAGAGACAGGGTCTTTGGTGAAAAACTGTTTTTT
CDR3: CASRDRVFGEKLFF
D: TRBD1
size: .
V: TRBV5-1
J: TRBJ1-4

DNA: TGCAGCGTTGACGACCCGGGACTAGCGGGCCAAGAGACCCAGTACTTC
CDR3: CSVDDPGLAGQETQYF
D: TRBD2
size: many
V: TRBV29-1
J: TRBJ2-5

DNA: TGTGCCAGCAGCCAACCGGGACAGGGGTCGATCTCCGGGGAGCTGTTTTTT
CDR3: CASSQPGQGSISGELFF
D: TRBD1
size: .
V: TRBV14
J: TRBJ2-2

DNA: TGTGCCAGCAGCGTCCGGACAGGGGAGACTGCCATAGAGACCCAGTACTTC
CDR3: CASSVRTGETAIETQYF
D: TRBD1
size: once
V: TRBV7-6
J: TRBJ2-5

DNA: TGTGCCAGCAGTTTAACCCGGACAGGGGGCGATAGGGAGACCCAGTACTTC
CDR3: CASSLTRTGGDRETQYF
D: TRBD1
size: many
V: TRBV27
J: TRBJ2-5

DNA: TGTGCCAGCAGTCGCGCACGCATCGGTACAGCGAATAATTCACCCCTCCACTTT
CDR3: CASSRARIGTANNSPLHF
D: .
size: many
V: TRBV28
J: TRBJ1-6

DNA: TGTGCCAGCAGCCGGGTGGTAGCGGGGCCTTTACAGTGGACCCAGTACTTC
CDR3: CASSRVVAGPLQWTQYF
D: TRBD2
size: .
V: TRBV7-9
J: TRBJ2-5

DNA: TGTGCCAGCAGCTTAGAGAGCGACGAGCAGTACTTC
CDR3: CASSLESDEQYF
D: .
size: few
V: TRBV7-9
J: TRBJ2-7

DNA: TGTGCCAGCAGTTCCCAAGCGGGGGTGGAACAAGAGACCCAGTACTTC
CDR3: CASSSQAGVEQETQYF
D: TRBD2
size: .
V: TRBV27
J: TRBJ2-5

DNA: TGCAGTGCTAGAGGTTCTGCGGGGGCCTACGAGCAGTACTTC
CDR3: CSARGSAGAYEQYF
D: TRBD2
size: many
V: TRBV20-1
J: TRBJ2-7

DNA: TGTGCCAGCAGTTACGCCGATATGGGAACCCAGTACTTC
CDR3: CASSYADMGTQYF
D: .
size: .
V: TRBV6-9
J: TRBJ2-5